The T cell receptor (beta chain) described here comes from a study of blood T cell repertoires in COVID-19 (dated by TCRdb to between 2020 and 2021). Regarding the research as a whole: Collaborator samples came from the United States, Italy and Spain and covered acute and convalescent phases of COVID-19. The prospective study material was composed of cDNA or gDNA derived from T cells, B-cell-depleted T cells, or PBMCs. The dataset comprised deeply sampled blood TCRbeta repertoires from subjects exposed to, actively infected with, or recovered from COVID-19. A freely available public database, intended as a resource for researchers studying the immune response to SARS-CoV-2, is where the repertoires were released. Samples were obtained from the ongoing ImmuneRACE study (first 160 participants) and from approximately 1,200 subjects provided by 6 global collaborators. Nearly every sample came with metadata listing a de-identified subject ID, COVID-19 status, age in years and sex. Where available, HLA class I and class II types were obtained from metadata supplied by the sample provider rather than from assay-based typing. Paper-wide results and their limitations: Clinical and demographic metadata were provided uncurated, with the amount varying by source and participant.

The immunoSEQ Assay, a bias-controlled multiplex PCR, was used to amplify TCRbeta CDR3 regions from genomic DNA. Under the source paper's analysis protocol: Within the assay, amplification of reference gene primers was used to estimate how many nucleated cells each sample contained. To quantify the absolute abundance of each unique TCRbeta CDR3 rearrangement, sequence reads were collapsed and filtered. For each sample, productive Simpson clonality was calculated as the square root of Simpson's diversity index over productive rearrangements. TCRdb took this table from immuneACCESS and kept in-frame rearrangements with V and J called. Such tables lack part of the clones; where checked against another copy, unresolved V genes explain under half of the gap, and the rest is unexplained. The DNA was the basis for D and trimming; V, J and clone size are from that table. The sample table holds under 500,000 clones, of which roughly nine tenths were seen once. The top ten clones comprise about 2% of the sample.

As for this clone: This clone's antigen is unknown. Per-nucleotide qualities are absent, and no much larger clonotype sits a single base away.

Enrolling through a virtual design, the prospective study's participants ranged in age from roughly 18 to 90 years and lived across some 22 United States geographic areas. In the prospective study, participants were assigned to cohorts based on the clinical history participants reported in a screening survey and a study questionnaire. Each participant in the prospective study had whole blood, serum and a nasopharyngeal or oropharyngeal swab collected by mobile phlebotomists. Participants in the prospective study had the option to provide additional blood draws and questionnaires over a roughly 2-month period. Blood samples from the prospective study were shipped frozen or at room temperature prior to DNA extraction. Between the V and J ends, shortened by 5 bases and 5 bases respectively, the junction contains 10 bases. CDR1 and CDR2 (MGHDK, SYGVNS) derive from the germline V gene. The CDR3 goes from the cysteine to the phenylalanine over 13 residues. The CDR3 DNA has 39 bases and is translated from base 1.

Sequenced input: PBMCs or T cells enriched from blood (not recorded which). The receptor comes from a young woman with acute COVID-19. The chain is encoded by TRBV25-1 joined to TRBJ1-5, and possibly TRBD1, on 5 matching bases. The CDR3 protein: CASSTRDYQPQHF. The nucleotide sequence reads as follows: TGTGCCAGCAGTACCCGGGACTATCAGCCCCAGCATTTT.